The following is a TCR beta chain sequence with its context. An assay was performed, and its level was deep. DNA input for the unsorted PBMC replicate PCRs was 250 to 300 ng, about 32,000 T cell genomes. The repertoire was sequenced with immunoSEQ multiplex PCR; TCRdb's copy has only in-frame clones and lacks some. The sample carries approximately 460,000 clones, 75% to 80% recorded once. The data belong to a study of shared clonotypes between healthy human individuals. Study overall: Donors, aged 18 to 49, were two women and three men.

This CDR3 spans 14 amino acids. Germline V gene lookup returns CDR1 MNHEY and CDR2 SVGAGI. Trimming removed 0 bases from V and 5 bases from J; junction bases left unmatched: 0. The sequenced sample was PBMCs. The chain carries TRBV6-5 and TRBJ1-4, with 7 bases matching TRBD1. The receptor was derived from a woman between 40 and 50 years old in good health. Some clones in this sample may be carry-over from other donors' samples. CDR3 coding DNA: TGTGCCAGCAGTTACTCACAGGGGAATGAAAAACTGTTTTTT. This encodes CASSYSQGNEKLFF.